These 27 T cell receptor beta chains were all obtained from the same sample, sequenced in a study of blood T cell repertoires in COVID-19. Generated by immunoSEQ multiplex PCR, the TCRdb table keeps only in-frame clones and is missing some. Altogether roughly 190,000 clones are present, more than 75% being singletons, with the ten largest covering approximately 7.8%. Source material: peripheral blood. These receptors came from a woman aged 55-70 years with COVID-19, enrolled during active disease.

V is TRBV5-5 and J is TRBJ1-3, with D perhaps matching TRBD1 (6 bases). The CDR3 extends over 15 amino acids. Trimming took off 4 bases at V and 4 bases at J, with 15 bases between the two ends. Germline CDR1 and CDR2: SGHKS and YYEKEE (reference sequence). CDR3 DNA sequence: TGTGCCAGCAGCCGGGACACCCGAGAAGGAAACACCATATATTTT. This codes for CASSRDTREGNTIYF.

V and J are TRBV27 and TRBJ2-3, with TRBD1 matching over 9 bases. Germline V gives CDR1 MNHEY, CDR2 SMNVEV (reference sequence). The length of the CDR3 is 15 residues. With V trimmed by 6 bases and J by 3 bases, 7 bases remained unmatched. The CDR3 DNA sequence: TGTGCCAGCAGCACCGGGACAGGGTTGACAGATACGCAGTATTTT. It translates to CASSTGTGLTDTQYF.

This rearrangement joins TRBV7-9 to TRBJ1-2; D is possibly TRBD1 (5 bases). Germline-derived CDR1 and CDR2 are SEHNR and FQNEAQ (reference sequence). The CDR3 runs 14 residues. V dropped 6 bases and J dropped 2 bases, with 13 bases sitting between them. This CDR3 is CASRPQRGNYGYTF. The CDR3 DNA follows: TGTGCCAGCAGACCTCAACGGGGGAACTATGGCTACACCTTC.

The chain links TRBV19 to TRBJ2-1, with D unresolved. Trimming removed 4 bases at V and 3 bases at J, with 10 bases between. The CDR3 runs to 14 residues. Germline values: CDR1 LNHDA, CDR2 SQIVND (reference sequence). CDR3 DNA sequence: TGTGCCAGTAGTACTTCCGGGTACTACAATGAGCAGTTCTTC. It is translated as CASSTSGYYNEQFF.

V gene TRBV3-1 (or the pseudogene TRBV3-2) combines with J gene TRBJ1-6, with D maybe TRBD1 (6 bases). V lost 4 bases, J lost 13 bases, and 11 bases lay in between. Germline assignment: CDR1 LGHDT and CDR2 YNNKEL (reference sequence). This CDR3 comprises 12 residues. CDR3 bases: TGTGCCAGCAGCCCTGGGGGCGGTCCCCTCCACTTT. Its translation: CASSPGGGPLHF.

The rearrangement uses TRBV5-1 and TRBJ2-1, with 10 bases that match TRBD1. The germline V gene encodes CDR1 SGHRS and CDR2 YFSETQ. CDR3 size: 14 residues. The junction had 4 bases not matched to a gene; V was cut back by 8 bases and J by 2 bases. The chain's CDR3 is CASAGTGAYNEQFF. Written as DNA, the CDR3 is TGCGCCAGTGCCGGGACAGGGGCCTACAATGAGCAGTTCTTC.

J is TRBJ1-1 and V is TRBV27; 8 bases agree with TRBD1. Germline V lookup: CDR1 MNHEY, CDR2 SMNVEV (reference sequence). J gave up 4 bases and V 6 bases, and 13 bases lay outside the gene matches. This CDR3 contains 16 residues. The CDR3 region has the DNA TGTGCCAGCAGACTAGGACAGGGCCCCCCGTTCACTGAAGCTTTCTTT. This encodes CASRLGQGPPFTEAFF.

This rearrangement joins TRBV24-1 to TRBJ2-3; TRBD2 is a possible D gene (6 bases). The germline V gene encodes CDR1 KGHDR and CDR2 SFDVKD. The V end lost 0 bases, the J end lost 0 bases, and 15 bases lay between the germline ends. CDR3 length equals 18 residues. The CDR3 DNA reads as TGTGCCACCAGTGATTTGCCAGACGGGAGCGGGAGCACAGATACGCAGTATTTT. Translating gives CATSDLPDGSGSTDTQYF.

The chain is built from TRBV7-8 and TRBJ1-4; TRBD1 might be the D (6 bases). There are 14 residues in the CDR3. Germline values: CDR1 SGHVS, CDR2 FQNEAQ. The V gene lost 0 bases and the J gene lost 8 bases, with 10 bases spanning the gap. Here the CDR3 reads CASSLAQGGEKLFF. CDR3 DNA sequence: TGTGCCAGCAGCTTAGCACAGGGTGGGGAAAAACTGTTTTTT.

Only one count was recorded for this clone. The rearrangement uses TRBV5-4 and TRBJ2-1, with 8 bases that match TRBD2. The germline gives CDR1 SGHNT, CDR2 YYREEE (reference sequence). CDR3 length: 15 residues. Trimming took 6 bases from V and 5 from J; bases not matched to a gene: 10. CDR3: CASTLTGGWNNEQFF. Here the CDR3 DNA reads TGTGCCAGCACCCTTACGGGGGGGTGGAACAATGAGCAGTTCTTC.

This chain connects TRBV30 to TRBJ2-7; no clear D gene. This CDR3 has 12 residues. The germline CDR1 and CDR2 sequences are GTSNPN and SVGIG (reference sequence). V was pared by 4 bases and J by 5 bases, with 12 bases between. This CDR3 reads CAWIPVSDEQYF. The DNA for the CDR3 is TGTGCCTGGATCCCGGTGAGCGACGAGCAGTACTTC.

The rearrangement joins TRBV28 to TRBJ2-7; 13 positions match TRBD2. Germline CDR1 MDHEN, CDR2 SYDVKM. The J segment lost 5 bases and the V segment lost 5 bases, leaving 18 bases of the junction unmatched. This CDR3 has 19 residues. CDR3 sequence (DNA): TGTGCCAGCAGTCTTCTCGGACTAGCGGGAGAACTAGGTGGGAACGAGCAGTACTTC. Translation: CASSLLGLAGELGGNEQYF.

The chain couples TRBV28 to TRBJ1-4; D ambiguous. The CDR3 contains 14 residues. From germline, CDR1 is MDHEN and CDR2 SYDVKM. The ends were cut back, 4 bases at V and 7 bases at J, with 13 bases in the middle. CDR3 sequence (DNA): TGTGCCAGCAGTTCGGCGGTCGAAGGTGAAAAACTGTTTTTT. It is translated as CASSSAVEGEKLFF.

The chain employs TRBV3-1 (or the pseudogene TRBV3-2) and TRBJ1-4, with D possibly being TRBD1 (6 bases). In germline, CDR1 is LGHDT, CDR2 YNNKEL (reference sequence). This CDR3 comprises 17 residues. Trimming removed 4 bases from V and 5 bases from J, with 20 bases in between. CDR3 nucleotide sequence: TGTGCCAGCAGCCTTACCAGACCGGGGGGCGGAAATGAAAAACTGTTTTTT. It is translated as CASSLTRPGGGNEKLFF.

The V call is TRBV5-1, the J call TRBJ1-6; D gene ambiguous. CDR1 is SGHRS, CDR2 YFSETQ, per germline. CDR3 length equals 14 residues. Trimming pared 0 bases from V and 9 bases from J, leaving 10 bases between. The CDR3 DNA reads TGCGCCAGCAGCTTGGGGGCCGGCAGTTCACCCCTCCACTTT. Its protein product is CASSLGAGSSPLHF.

This rearrangement joins TRBV7-9 to TRBJ1-2; 11 bases align to TRBD1. The CDR3 spans 14 residues. The germline CDR1 and CDR2 sequences are SEHNR and FQNEAQ (reference sequence). With V trimmed by 4 bases and J by 8 bases, 6 bases remained unmatched. The CDR3: CASSSGQGVRGYTF. CDR3 nucleotide sequence: TGTGCCAGCAGCTCGGGACAGGGGGTAAGAGGCTACACCTTC.

V and J are TRBV7-9 and TRBJ2-1; TRBD2 is a possible D gene (6 bases). The CDR3 spans 12 residues. The V gene lost 2 bases and the J gene lost 10 bases, with 9 bases spanning the gap. Germline CDR1 reads SEHNR; CDR2 reads FQNEAQ (reference sequence). CDR3 DNA: TGTGCCAGCAGCTTATCAGGACTAGAGCAGTTCTTC. Translation gives CASSLSGLEQFF.

The rearrangement uses TRBV4-1 and TRBJ2-5, with TRBD2 identical over 14 bases. Trimming removed 8 bases from V and 7 bases from J; junction bases left unmatched: 3. The germline V gene encodes CDR1 MGHRA and CDR2 YSYEKL. The CDR3 runs 13 residues. Here the CDR3 DNA reads TGCGCCAGCGGACTAGCGGGGGGTGTGACCCAGTACTTC. It specifies CASGLAGGVTQYF.

The gene calls are TRBV12-3 or TRBV12-4 and TRBJ1-1; a weak D match, TRBD1 (5 bases). The V end was cut by 8 bases, the J end by 5 bases, with 9 bases between. CDR3 size: 11 residues. CDR3 region: CASGGFTEAFF. The CDR3 DNA is TGTGCCAGCGGGGGGTTTACTGAAGCTTTCTTT.

The chain recombines TRBV24-1 with TRBJ2-3, with D maybe TRBD2 (5 bases). Germline V CDR1 and CDR2: KGHDR, SFDVKD. The V end was cut by 4 bases, the J end by 4 bases, with 14 bases between. The CDR3 consists of 15 residues. CDR3 in DNA: TGTGCCACCAGTGACAGAGAGGGATGGTCAGATACGCAGTATTTT. Encoded protein: CATSDREGWSDTQYF.

The J gene is TRBJ1-1, the V gene TRBV10-3, with D perhaps matching TRBD1 (6 bases). CDR1 is ENHRY, CDR2 SYGVKD, per germline. V lost 7 bases to trimming and J lost 0 bases, with 12 bases between them. The CDR3 consists of 14 residues. The CDR3 loop is CAIKGAGVNTEAFF. CDR3 coding DNA: TGTGCCATCAAAGGGGCAGGGGTGAACACTGAAGCTTTCTTT.

This clone was recorded a few times. The chain is built from TRBV6-1 and TRBJ2-1; TRBD1 might be the D (8 bases). Germline CDR1 is MNHNS and CDR2 is SASEGT. The CDR3 has 15 amino acids. With 5 bases removed from V and 8 bases from J, the gap between germline ends came to 19 bases. CDR3 nucleotides: TGTGCCAGCAGTCCCGGACAGGGAGGGGTCGATGAGCAGTTCTTC. Translation gives CASSPGQGGVDEQFF.

The chain has TRBV19 and TRBJ2-5; the D gene is possibly TRBD2 (6 bases). The CDR3 is made up of 14 amino acids. Germline V lookup: CDR1 LNHDA, CDR2 SQIVND (reference sequence). V was clipped by 4 bases and J by 2 bases, with 11 bases between them. The CDR3 DNA follows: TGTGCCAGTAGTAAACGGGGGATTCAAGAGACCCAGTACTTC. The encoded protein is CASSKRGIQETQYF.

The rearrangement links TRBV7-2 to TRBJ1-1; 7 bases are a match to TRBD1. Germline V gene data show CDR1 as SGHTA and CDR2 as FQGNSA. Trimming cost V 4 bases and J 1 base; bases outside gene matches: 6. The CDR3 is 15 residues long. CDR3 sequence: CASSSWDSPNTEAFF. In DNA, the CDR3 is TGTGCCAGCAGCTCCTGGGACAGCCCGAACACTGAAGCTTTCTTT.

This chain uses TRBV7-9 with TRBJ2-4; weak D call: TRBD1 (5 bases). CDR1 and CDR2 (germline): SEHNR, FQNEAQ (reference sequence). Trimming stripped 1 base from V and 0 bases from J, with 10 bases between. The CDR3 covers 16 residues. CDR3 amino acids: CASSLGQSLAKNIQYF. CDR3 nucleotide sequence: TGTGCCAGCAGCTTAGGACAGAGCCTAGCCAAAAACATTCAGTACTTC.

The V and J genes are TRBV5-1 and TRBJ2-2; possible D gene TRBD1, 6 bases. Trimming took off 6 bases at V and 4 bases at J, with 13 bases between the two ends. From germline, CDR1 is SGHRS and CDR2 YFSETQ. The CDR3 is 14 amino acids. The CDR3 region has the DNA TGCGCCAGCACACAGGGTGCGGTCACCGGGGAGCTGTTTTTT. Amino acid sequence: CASTQGAVTGELFF.

This chain uses TRBV12-3 or TRBV12-4 with TRBJ2-7, with D hard to call. V was cut by 1 base and J by 3 bases, with 7 bases left in between. The CDR3 is 13 residues long. The CDR3, as DNA: TGTGCCAGCAGTTTAGGTGAGAACTACGAGCAGTACTTC. Residues: CASSLGENYEQYF.